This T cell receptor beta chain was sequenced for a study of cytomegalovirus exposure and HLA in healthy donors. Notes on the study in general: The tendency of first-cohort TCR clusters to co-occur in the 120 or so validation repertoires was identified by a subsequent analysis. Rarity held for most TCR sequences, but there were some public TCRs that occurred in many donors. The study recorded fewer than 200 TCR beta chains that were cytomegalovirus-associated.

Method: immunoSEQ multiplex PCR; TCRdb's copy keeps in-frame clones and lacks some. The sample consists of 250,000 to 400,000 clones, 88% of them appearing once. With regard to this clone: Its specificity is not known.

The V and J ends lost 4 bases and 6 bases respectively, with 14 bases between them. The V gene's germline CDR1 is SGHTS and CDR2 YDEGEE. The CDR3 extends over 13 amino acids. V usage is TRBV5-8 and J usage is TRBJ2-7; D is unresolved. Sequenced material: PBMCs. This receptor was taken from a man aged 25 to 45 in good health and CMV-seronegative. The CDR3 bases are TGTGCCAGCAGCCCTATTCCCCGTTCCGAGCAGTACTTC. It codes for CASSPIPRSEQYF.